These 3 T cell receptor beta chains came from one sample sequenced in a study of early T cells in non-severe SARS-CoV-2 infection. TCRdb reprocessed the 5' RACE reads with MiXCR, giving one entry per CDR3 protein. The sample has 25,000 to 35,000 distinct CDR3 sequences, approximately 5.5% seen once. The sample consisted of whole blood. These receptors all come from an adult who was a healthcare worker with PCR-confirmed SARS-CoV-2 infection or an uninfected control (not recorded which).

This clonotype has only a few counts. This sequence joins TRBV7-2 and TRBJ2-7; 12 bases are a match to TRBD2. The length of the CDR3 is 17 residues. The V gene's germline CDR1 is SGHTA and CDR2 FQGNSA. The ends lost 2 bases at V and 3 bases at J; junction bases unmatched: 8. CDR3 nucleotide sequence: TGTGCCAGCAGCTTAAGGACTAGCGGGATGCAATTCTACGAGCAGTACTTC. It translates to CASSLRTSGMQFYEQYF. Looking up the rest from reference TRBV7-2 and TRBJ2-7 gives the full variable domain: GAGVSQSPSNKVTEKGKDVELRCDPISGHTALYWYRQSLGQGLEFLIYFQGNSAPDKSGLPSDRFSAERTGGSVSTLTIQRTQQEDSAVYLCASSLRTSGMQFYEQYFGPGTRLTVT.

This clonotype was detected ten times or more. The chain joins TRBV6-6 to TRBJ1-1; tentatively, D is TRBD1 (6 bases). From germline, CDR1 is MNHNY and CDR2 SVGAGI (reference sequence). The CDR3 runs to 16 residues. With 2 bases removed from V and 2 bases from J, the gap between germline ends came to 15 bases. As DNA, the CDR3 is TGTGCCAGCAGTTACGGGGAGGCCAGGGGAAACACTGAAGCTTTCTTT. Translation gives CASSYGEARGNTEAFF.

The chain combines TRBV2 with TRBJ1-1; D unclear. This CDR3 is built from 12 residues. Trimming took 8 bases from V and 1 from J, leaving 8 bases between them. Per the germline V gene, CDR1 is SNHLY and CDR2 is FYNNEI. The CDR3 DNA reads TGTGCCAGCGGCAAACAGAACACTGAAGCTTTCTTT. It yields the protein CASGKQNTEAFF.